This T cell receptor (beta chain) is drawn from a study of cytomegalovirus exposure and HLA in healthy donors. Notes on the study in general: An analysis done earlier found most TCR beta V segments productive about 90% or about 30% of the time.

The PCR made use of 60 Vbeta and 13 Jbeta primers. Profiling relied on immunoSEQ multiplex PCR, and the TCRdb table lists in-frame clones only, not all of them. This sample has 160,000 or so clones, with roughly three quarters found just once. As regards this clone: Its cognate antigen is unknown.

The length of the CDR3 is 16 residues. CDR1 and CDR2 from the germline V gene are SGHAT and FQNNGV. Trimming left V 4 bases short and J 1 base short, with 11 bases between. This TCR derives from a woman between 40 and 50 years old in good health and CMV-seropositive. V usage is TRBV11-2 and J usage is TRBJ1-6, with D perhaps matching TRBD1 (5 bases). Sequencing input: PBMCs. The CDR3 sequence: CASSWAGGSYNSPLHF. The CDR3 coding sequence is TGTGCCAGCAGCTGGGCCGGGGGTTCCTATAATTCACCCCTCCACTTT.